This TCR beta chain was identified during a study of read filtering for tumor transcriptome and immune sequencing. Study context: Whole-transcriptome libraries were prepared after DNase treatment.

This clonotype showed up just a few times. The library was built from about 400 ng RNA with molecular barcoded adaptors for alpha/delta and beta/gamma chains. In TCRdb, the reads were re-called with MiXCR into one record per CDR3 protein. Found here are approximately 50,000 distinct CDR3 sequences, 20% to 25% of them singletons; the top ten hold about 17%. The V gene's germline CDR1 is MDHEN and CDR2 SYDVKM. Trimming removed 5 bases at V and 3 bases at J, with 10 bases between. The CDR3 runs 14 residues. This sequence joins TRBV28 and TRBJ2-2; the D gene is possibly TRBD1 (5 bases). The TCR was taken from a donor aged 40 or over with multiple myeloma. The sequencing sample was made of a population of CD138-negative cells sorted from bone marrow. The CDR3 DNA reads TGTGCCAGCAGTCAGATGACAGACACCGGGGAGCTGTTTTTT. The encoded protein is CASSQMTDTGELFF.